The T cell receptor (beta chain) described here comes from a study of blood T cell repertoires in COVID-19. At the level of the study: There were acute and convalescent COVID-19 samples, and they came from the United States, Italy and Spain. PBMCs, B-cell-depleted T cells, or T cells provided the cDNA or gDNA that made up the material.

This clone appeared a few times. Trimming took off 4 bases at V and 10 bases at J, with 19 bases between the two ends. Per the germline V gene, CDR1 is LNHDA and CDR2 is SQIVND (reference sequence). There are 15 residues in the CDR3. Original handling: Reference gene primer amplification yielded estimated nucleated cell counts. The data were produced by immunoSEQ multiplex PCR, yet TCRdb's version contains in-frame clones alone and is incomplete. For V, J and clone size, that table is used; D and trimming come from the DNA. The data contain 98,000 or so clones, 70% to 90% of them singletons. The sequence was collected from a woman in her sixties or seventies in a cohort sampled during active or convalescent COVID-19. The chain recombines TRBV19 with TRBJ1-4; perhaps TRBD1 as D (6 bases). The sequenced sample was peripheral blood. Here the CDR3 reads CASSTEQGPSGKLFF. In DNA, the CDR3 is TGTGCCAGTAGTACCGAACAGGGCCCATCTGGAAAACTGTTTTTT.